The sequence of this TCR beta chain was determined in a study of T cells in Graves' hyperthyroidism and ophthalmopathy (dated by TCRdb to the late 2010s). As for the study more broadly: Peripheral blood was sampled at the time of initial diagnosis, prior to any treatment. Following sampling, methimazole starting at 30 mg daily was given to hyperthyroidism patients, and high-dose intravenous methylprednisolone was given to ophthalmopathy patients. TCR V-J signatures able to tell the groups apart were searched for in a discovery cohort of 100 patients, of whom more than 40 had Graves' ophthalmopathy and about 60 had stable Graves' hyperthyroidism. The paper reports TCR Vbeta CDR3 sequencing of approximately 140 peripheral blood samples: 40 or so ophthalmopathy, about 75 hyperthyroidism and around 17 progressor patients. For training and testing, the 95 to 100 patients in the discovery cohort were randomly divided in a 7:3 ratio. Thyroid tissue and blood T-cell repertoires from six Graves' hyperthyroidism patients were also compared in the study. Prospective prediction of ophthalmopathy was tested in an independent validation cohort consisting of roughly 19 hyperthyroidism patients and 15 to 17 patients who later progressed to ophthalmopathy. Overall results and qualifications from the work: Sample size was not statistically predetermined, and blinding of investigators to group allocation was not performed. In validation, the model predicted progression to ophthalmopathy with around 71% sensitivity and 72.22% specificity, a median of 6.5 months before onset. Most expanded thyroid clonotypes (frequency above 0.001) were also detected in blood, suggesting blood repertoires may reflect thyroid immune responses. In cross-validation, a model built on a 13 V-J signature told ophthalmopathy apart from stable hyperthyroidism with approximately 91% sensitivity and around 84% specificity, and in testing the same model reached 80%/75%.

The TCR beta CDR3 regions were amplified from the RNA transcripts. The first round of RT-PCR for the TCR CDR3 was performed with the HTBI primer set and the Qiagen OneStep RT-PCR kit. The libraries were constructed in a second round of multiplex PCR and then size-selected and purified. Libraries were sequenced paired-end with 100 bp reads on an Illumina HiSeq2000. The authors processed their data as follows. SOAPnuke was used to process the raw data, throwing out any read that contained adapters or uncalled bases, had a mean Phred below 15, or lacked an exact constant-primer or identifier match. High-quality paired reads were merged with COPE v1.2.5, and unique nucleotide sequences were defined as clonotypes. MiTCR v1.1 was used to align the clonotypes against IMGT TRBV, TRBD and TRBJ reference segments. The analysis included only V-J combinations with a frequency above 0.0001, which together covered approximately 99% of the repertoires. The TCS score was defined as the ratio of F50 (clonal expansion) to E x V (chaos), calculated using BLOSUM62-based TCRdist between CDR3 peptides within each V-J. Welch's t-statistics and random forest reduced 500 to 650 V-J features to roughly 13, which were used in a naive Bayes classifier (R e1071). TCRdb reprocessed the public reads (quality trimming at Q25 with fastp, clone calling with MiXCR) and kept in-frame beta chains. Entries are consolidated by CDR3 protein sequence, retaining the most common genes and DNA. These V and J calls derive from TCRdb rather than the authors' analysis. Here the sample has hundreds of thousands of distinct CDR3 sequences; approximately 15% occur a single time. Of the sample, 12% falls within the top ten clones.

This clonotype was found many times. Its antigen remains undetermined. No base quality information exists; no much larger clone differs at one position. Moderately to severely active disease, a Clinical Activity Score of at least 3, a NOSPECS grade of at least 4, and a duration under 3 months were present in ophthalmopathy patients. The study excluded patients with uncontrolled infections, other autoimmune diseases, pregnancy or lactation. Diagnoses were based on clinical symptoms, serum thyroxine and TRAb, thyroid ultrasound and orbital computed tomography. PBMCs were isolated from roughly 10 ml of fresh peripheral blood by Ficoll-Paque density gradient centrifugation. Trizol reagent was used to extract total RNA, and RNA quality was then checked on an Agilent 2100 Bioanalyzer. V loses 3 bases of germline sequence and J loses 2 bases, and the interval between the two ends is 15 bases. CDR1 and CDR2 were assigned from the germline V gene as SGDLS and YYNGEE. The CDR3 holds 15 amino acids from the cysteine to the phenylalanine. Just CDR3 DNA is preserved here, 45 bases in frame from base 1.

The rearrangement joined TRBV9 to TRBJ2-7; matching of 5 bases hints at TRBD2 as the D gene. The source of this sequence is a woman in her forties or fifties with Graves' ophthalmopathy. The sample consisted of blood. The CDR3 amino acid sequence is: CASSETGNKPYEQYF. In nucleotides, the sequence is TGTGCCAGCAGCGAAACCGGGAACAAGCCCTACGAGCAGTACTTC.